This T cell receptor (beta chain) originates from a study of blood T cell repertoires in COVID-19. Overall study context: The study drew acute and convalescent COVID-19 samples from the United States, Italy and Spain.

Participant reports of clinical history set cohort assignment. In germline, CDR1 is SGHRS, CDR2 YFSETQ. V lost 4 bases and J lost 2, with 16 bases in between. The CDR3 is 15 residues long. The data were produced by immunoSEQ multiplex PCR, yet TCRdb's version contains in-frame clones alone and is incomplete. The table includes 300,000 to 400,000 clones, about nine tenths detected once. The chain recombines TRBV5-1 with TRBJ2-7; D not certain. The TCR sequence derives from a man aged 55-75 years who had recovered from COVID-19. Sample: PBMCs or T cells enriched from blood (not recorded which). This CDR3 reads CASSPNAGTPYEQYF. CDR3 nucleotide sequence: TGCGCCAGCAGCCCAAACGCCGGTACTCCCTACGAGCAGTACTTC.